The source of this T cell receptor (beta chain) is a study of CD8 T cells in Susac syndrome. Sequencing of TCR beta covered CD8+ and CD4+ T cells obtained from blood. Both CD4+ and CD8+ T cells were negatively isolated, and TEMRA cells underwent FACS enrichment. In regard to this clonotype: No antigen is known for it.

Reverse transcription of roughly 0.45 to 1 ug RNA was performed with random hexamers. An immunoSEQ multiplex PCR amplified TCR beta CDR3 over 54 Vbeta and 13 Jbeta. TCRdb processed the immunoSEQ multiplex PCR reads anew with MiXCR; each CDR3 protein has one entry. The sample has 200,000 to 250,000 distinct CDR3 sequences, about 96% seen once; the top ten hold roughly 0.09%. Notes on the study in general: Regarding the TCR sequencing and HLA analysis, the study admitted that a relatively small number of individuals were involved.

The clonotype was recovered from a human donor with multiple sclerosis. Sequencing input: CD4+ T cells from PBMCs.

CDR3 in DNA: TGTGCCATCACCCCCAGCGGGAGGGCGAATGAGCAGTTCTTC. This sequence encodes CAITPSGRANEQFF. The chain links TRBV10-3 to TRBJ2-1, with 10 bases lining up with TRBD2. The CDR3 length is 14 residues. Germline assignment: CDR1 ENHRY and CDR2 SYGVKD. Trimming removed 7 bases from V and 7 bases from J; junction bases left unmatched: 7.